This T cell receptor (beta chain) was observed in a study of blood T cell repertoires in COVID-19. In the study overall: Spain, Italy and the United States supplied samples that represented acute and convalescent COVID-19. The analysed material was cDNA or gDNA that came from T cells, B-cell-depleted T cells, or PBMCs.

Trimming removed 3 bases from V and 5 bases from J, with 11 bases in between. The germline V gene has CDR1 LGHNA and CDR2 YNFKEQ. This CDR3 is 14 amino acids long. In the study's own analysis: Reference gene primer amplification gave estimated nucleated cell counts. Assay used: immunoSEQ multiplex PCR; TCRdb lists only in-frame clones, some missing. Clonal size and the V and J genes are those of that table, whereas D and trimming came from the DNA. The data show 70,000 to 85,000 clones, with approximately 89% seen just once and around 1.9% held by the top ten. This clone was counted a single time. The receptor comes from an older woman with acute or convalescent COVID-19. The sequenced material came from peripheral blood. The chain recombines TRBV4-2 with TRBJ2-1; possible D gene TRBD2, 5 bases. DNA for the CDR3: TGTGCCAGCAGCCATCCCAACGGGGACAATGAGCAGTTCTTC. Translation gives CASSHPNGDNEQFF.